This TCR beta chain was profiled in a study of T-cell memory formation after mild COVID-19. Study-wide background: TCR clusters showed largely donor specificity.

Sample barcodes and UMIs were carried by the TCR alpha and TCR beta cDNA libraries that 5'RACE generated with constant-segment primers. Each CDR3 protein gets one entry after TCRdb re-called the 5' RACE reads with MiXCR. The data show roughly 300,000 distinct CDR3 sequences, 8% to 10% seen once. General study points: CD4/CD8 balance characterized clones contracting day 15 to 85, and CD4+ skew characterized later expanders.

The CDR3 consists of 11 residues. Germline V gene lookup returns CDR1 SGHDT and CDR2 YYEEEE. Details on this clonotype: Its specificity is not known.

This clonotype was sampled from a man between 18 and 29 years old who had mild COVID-19 (a few samples of this study predate the infection). Cell type and time point are not known. Sequencing was carried out using PBMCs or a T cell subset sorted from them (not recorded which). The rearrangement uses TRBV5-6 and TRBJ2-7; D remains unclear. The J call may be mistaken, given a closer DNA end match to TRBJ2-5. Here the CDR3 reads CASSKTETQYF. DNA for the CDR3: TGTGCCAGCAGCAAAACGGAGACCCAGTACTTC.